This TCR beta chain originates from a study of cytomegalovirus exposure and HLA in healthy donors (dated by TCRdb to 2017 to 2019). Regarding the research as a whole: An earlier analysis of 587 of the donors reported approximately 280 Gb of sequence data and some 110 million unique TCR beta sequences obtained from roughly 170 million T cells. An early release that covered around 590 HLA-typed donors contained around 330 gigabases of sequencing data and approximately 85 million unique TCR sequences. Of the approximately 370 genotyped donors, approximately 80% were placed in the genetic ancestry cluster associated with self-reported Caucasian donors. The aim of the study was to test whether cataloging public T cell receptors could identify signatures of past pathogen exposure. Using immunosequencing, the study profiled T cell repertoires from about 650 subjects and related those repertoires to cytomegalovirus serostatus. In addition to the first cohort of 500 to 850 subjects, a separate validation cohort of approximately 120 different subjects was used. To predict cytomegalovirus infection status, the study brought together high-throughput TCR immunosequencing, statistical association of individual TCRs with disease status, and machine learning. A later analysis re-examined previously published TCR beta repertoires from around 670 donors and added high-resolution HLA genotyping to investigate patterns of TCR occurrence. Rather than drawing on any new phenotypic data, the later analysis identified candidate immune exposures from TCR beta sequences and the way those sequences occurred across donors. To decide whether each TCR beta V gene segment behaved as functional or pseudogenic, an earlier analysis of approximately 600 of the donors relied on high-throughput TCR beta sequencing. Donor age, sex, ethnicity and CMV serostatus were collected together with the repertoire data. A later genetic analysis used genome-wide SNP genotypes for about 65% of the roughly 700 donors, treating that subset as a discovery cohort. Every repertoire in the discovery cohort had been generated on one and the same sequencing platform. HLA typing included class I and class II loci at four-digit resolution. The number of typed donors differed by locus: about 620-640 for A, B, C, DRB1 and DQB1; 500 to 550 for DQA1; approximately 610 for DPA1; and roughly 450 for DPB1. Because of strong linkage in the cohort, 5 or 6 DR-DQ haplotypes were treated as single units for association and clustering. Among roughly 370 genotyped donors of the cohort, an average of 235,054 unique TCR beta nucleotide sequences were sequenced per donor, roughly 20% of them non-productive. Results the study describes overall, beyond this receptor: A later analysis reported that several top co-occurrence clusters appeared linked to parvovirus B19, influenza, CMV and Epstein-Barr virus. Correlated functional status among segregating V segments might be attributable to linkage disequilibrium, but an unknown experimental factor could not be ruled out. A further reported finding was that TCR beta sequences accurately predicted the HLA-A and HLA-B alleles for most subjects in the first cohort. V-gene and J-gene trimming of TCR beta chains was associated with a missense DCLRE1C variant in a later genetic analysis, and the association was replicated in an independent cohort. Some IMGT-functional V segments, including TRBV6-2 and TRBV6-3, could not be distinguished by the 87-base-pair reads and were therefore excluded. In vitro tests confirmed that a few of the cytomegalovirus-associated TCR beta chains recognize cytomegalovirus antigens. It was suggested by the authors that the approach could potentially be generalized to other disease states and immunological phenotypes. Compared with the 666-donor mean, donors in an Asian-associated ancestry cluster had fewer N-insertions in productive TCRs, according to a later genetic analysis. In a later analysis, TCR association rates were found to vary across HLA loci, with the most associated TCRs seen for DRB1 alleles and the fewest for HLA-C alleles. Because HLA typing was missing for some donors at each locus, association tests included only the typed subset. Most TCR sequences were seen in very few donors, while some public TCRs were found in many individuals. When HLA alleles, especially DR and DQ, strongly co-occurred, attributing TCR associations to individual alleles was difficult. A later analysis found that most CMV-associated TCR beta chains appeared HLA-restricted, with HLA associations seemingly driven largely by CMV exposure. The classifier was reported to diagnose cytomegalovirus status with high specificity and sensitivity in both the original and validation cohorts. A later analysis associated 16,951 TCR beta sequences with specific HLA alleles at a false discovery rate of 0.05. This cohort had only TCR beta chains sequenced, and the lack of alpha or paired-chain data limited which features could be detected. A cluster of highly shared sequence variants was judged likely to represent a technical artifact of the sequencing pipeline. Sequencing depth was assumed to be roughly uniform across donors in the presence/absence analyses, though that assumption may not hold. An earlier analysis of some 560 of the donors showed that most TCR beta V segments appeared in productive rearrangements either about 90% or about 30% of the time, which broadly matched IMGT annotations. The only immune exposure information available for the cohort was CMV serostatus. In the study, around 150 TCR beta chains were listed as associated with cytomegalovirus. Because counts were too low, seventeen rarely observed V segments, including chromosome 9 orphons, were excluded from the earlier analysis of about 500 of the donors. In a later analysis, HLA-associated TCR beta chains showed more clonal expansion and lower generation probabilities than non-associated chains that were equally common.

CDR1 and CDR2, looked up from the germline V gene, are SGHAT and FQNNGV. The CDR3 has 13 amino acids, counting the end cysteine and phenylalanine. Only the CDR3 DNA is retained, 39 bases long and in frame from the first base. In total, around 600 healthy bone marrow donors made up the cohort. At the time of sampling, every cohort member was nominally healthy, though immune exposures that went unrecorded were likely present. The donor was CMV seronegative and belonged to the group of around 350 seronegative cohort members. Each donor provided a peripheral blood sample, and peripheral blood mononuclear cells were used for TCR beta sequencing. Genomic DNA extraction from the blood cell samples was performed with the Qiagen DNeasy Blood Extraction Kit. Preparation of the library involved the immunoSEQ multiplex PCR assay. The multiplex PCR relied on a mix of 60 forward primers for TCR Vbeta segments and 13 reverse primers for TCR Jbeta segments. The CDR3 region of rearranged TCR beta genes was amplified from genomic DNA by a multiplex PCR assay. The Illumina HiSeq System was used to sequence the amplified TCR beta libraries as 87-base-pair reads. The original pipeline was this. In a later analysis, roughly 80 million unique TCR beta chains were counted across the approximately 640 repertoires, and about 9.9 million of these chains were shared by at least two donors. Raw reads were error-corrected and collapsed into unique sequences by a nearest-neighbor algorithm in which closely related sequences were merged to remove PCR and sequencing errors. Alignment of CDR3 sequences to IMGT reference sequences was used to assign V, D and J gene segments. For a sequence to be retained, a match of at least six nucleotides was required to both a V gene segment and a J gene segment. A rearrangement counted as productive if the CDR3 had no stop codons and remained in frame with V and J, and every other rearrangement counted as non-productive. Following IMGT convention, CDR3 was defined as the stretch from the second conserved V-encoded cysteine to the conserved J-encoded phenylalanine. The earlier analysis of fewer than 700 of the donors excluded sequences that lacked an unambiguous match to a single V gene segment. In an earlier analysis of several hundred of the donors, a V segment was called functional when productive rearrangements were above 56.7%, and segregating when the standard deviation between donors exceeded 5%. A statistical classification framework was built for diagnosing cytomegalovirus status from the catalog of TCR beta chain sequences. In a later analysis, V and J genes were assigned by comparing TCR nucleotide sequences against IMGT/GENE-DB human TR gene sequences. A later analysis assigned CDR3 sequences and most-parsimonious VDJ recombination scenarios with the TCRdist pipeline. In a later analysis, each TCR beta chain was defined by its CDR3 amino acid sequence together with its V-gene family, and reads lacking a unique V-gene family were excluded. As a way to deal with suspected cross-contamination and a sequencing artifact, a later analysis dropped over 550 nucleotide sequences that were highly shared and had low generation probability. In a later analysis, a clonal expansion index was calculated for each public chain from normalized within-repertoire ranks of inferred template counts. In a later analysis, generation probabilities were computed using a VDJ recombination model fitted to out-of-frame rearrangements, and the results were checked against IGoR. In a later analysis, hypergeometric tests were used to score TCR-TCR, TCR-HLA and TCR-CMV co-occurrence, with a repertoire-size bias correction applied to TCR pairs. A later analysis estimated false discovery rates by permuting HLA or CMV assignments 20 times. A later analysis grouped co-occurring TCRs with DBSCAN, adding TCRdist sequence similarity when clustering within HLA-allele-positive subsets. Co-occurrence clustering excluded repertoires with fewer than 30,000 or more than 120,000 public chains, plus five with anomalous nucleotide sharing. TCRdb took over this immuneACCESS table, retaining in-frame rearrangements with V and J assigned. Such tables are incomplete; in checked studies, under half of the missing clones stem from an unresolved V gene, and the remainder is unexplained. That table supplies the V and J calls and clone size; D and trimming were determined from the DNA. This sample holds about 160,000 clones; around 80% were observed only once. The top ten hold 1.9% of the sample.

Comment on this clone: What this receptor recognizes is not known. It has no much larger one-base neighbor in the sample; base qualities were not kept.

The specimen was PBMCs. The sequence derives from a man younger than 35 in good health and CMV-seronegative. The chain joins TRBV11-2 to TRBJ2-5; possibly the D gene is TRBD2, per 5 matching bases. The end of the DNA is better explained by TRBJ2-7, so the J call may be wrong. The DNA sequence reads TGTGCCAGCAGCCCCGGGGAGCTTAGCGAGCAGTACTTC. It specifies CASSPGELSEQYF.